The clone carrying this TCR beta chain occurred a few times. Its target is not known. TCRbeta library preparation incorporated unique molecular identifiers. TCRdb used MiXCR to reprocess the PCR reads, holding one entry per CDR3 protein. This sample carries over 450,000 distinct CDR3 sequences, 8% to 11% of them seen once, and the ten largest clones take about 2%. The sample belongs to a study of T-cell reconstitution after alpha-beta-depleted transplantation in children. Study-wide findings and caveats: Several hundred graft clones that had expanded were reportedly the source of alpha-beta T cells about two months after transplant. Recipient T cells and thymic progenitors that survived were the source of the high TCRbeta diversity seen at day 60 in some patients. Most T-cell counts and diversity one year after the transplant came from T cells that were newly produced.

Germline V lookup: CDR1 MGHRA, CDR2 YSYEKL. The V end was cut by 3 bases, the J end by 0 bases, with 5 bases between. CDR3 length: 14 residues. The source of this sequence is a child aged 2-15 years with inherited bone marrow failure, due to receive a stem cell transplant. The genes are TRBV4-1 and TRBJ2-2, with D perhaps matching TRBD2 (5 bases). The specimen comprised PBMCs, sampled before TCRalphabeta/CD19-depleted stem cell transplant. The CDR3 here is CASSHSANTGELFF. CDR3 nucleotides: TGCGCCAGCAGCCATAGCGCGAACACCGGGGAGCTGTTTTTT.